The source of this T cell receptor (beta chain) is a study of cytomegalovirus exposure and HLA in healthy donors. Vbeta (60) and Jbeta (13) primers were used in the PCR. Profiled with immunoSEQ multiplex PCR; TCRdb holds only in-frame clones, not every one. Of around 97,000 clones listed, roughly three quarters are singletons. Donors in the study were healthy people who gave bone marrow. V was clipped by 6 bases and J by 5 bases; unmatched bases: 10. This CDR3 region has 16 residues. Germline CDR1 reads SQVTM; CDR2 reads ANQGSEA. This receptor was identified in a man in his fifties in good health and CMV-seropositive. This chain uses TRBV29-1 with TRBJ2-3; 14 bases match TRBD2. The sequenced sample consisted of PBMCs. In nucleotides, the CDR3 is TGCAGCGTAGAACCGGGACTAGCGGGAGAAAAAGATACGCAGTATTTT. Translation: CSVEPGLAGEKDTQYF.